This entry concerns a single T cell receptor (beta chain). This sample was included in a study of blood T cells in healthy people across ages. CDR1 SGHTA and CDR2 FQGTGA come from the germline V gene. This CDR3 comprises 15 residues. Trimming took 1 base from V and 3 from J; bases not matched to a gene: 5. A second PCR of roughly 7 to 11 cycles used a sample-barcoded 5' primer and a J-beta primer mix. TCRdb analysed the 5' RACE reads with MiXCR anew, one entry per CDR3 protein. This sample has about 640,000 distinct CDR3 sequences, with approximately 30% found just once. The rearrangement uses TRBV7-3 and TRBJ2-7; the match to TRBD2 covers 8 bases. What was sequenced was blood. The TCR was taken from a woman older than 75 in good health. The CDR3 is CASSLSGTRFYEQYF. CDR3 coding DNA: TGTGCCAGCAGCTTAAGCGGGACTAGATTCTACGAGCAGTACTTC.